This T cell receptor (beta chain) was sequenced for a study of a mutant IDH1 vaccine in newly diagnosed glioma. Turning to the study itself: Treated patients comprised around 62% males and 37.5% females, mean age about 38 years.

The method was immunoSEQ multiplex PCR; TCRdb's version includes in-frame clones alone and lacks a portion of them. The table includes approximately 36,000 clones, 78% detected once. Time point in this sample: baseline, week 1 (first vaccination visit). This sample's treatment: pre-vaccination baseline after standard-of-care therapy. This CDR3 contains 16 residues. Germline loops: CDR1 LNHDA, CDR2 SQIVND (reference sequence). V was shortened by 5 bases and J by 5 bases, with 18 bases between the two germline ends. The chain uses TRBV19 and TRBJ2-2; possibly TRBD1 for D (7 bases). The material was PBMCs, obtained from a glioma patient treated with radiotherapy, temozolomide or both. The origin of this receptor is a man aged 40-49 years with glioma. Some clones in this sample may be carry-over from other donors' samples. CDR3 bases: TGTGCCAGTAGTCGTTATGGACAGGCGGGAACCGGGGAGCTGTTTTTT. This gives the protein CASSRYGQAGTGELFF.